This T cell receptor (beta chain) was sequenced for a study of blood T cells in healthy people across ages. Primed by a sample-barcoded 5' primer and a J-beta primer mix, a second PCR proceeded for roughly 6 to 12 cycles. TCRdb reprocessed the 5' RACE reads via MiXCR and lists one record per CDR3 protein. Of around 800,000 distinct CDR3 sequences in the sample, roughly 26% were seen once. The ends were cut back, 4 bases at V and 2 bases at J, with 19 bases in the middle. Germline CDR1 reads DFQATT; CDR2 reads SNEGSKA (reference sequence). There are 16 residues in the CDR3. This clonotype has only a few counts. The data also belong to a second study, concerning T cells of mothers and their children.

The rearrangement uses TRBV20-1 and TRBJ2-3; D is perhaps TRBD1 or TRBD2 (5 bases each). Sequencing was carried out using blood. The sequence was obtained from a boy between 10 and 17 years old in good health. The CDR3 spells CSAIPFGGGATDTQYF. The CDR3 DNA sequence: TGCAGTGCTATCCCCTTTGGTGGGGGTGCCACAGATACGCAGTATTTT.